The 9 T cell receptor beta chains below all came from one sample that was sequenced in a study of blood T cell repertoires in COVID-19. Sequencing was performed with immunoSEQ multiplex PCR; in TCRdb, only in-frame clones are kept and a portion is missing. The sample lists 150,000 to 200,000 clones, 80% to 90% occurring once. Sample: peripheral blood. All receptors come from a man aged 40-55 years with active or convalescent COVID-19.

This sequence joins TRBV6-5 and TRBJ2-1; possible D gene TRBD1, 6 bases. V was shortened by 0 bases and J by 6 bases, with 9 bases between the two germline ends. CDR3 length: 14 residues. The germline CDR1 and CDR2 sequences are MNHEY and SVGAGI. Here the CDR3 reads CASSYSQGGNEQFF. In DNA form, the CDR3 reads TGTGCCAGCAGTTACTCACAGGGTGGCAATGAGCAGTTCTTC.

The chain recombines TRBV6-5 with TRBJ2-3; 7 bases map to TRBD2. The CDR3 loop spans 13 amino acids. V shed 4 bases and J 7 bases; nucleotides not matched to a gene: 5. Germline V gene data show CDR1 as MNHEY and CDR2 as SVGAGI. The CDR3 sequence: CASSSTSRNTQYF. CDR3 nucleotide sequence: TGTGCCAGCAGTTCGACTAGCCGCAATACGCAGTATTTT.

CDR3 residues: CATSEADSNQPQHF. CDR3 DNA: TGTGCCACCAGTGAGGCGGATAGCAATCAGCCCCAGCATTTT. J is TRBJ1-5 and V is TRBV24-1; D not certain. The CDR3 contains 14 residues. Germline CDR1 is KGHDR and CDR2 is SFDVKD. V lost 4 bases and J 0 bases, leaving 6 bases between the germline ends.

The chain recombines TRBV9 with TRBJ1-2; TRBD1 agrees at 7 bases. Germline trimming cut 0 bases from V and 8 bases from J; bases unmatched to any gene: 7. The CDR3 is 14 amino acids. In germline, CDR1 is SGDLS, CDR2 YYNGEE. The CDR3 spells CASSVATGAVGYTF. The CDR3 DNA reads TGTGCCAGCAGCGTAGCTACAGGGGCAGTCGGCTACACCTTC. Filled out from reference TRBV9 and TRBJ1-2, the complete variable domain reads DSGVTQTPKHLITATGQRVTLRCSPRSGDLSVYWYQQSLDQGLQFLIQYYNGEERAKGNILERFSAQQFPDLHSELNLSSLELGDSALYFCASSVATGAVGYTFGSGTRLTVV.

The chain joins TRBV7-2 to TRBJ1-5; a possible D gene is TRBD1 (5 bases). The CDR3 contains 15 residues. The V end was cut by 6 bases, the J end by 0 bases, with 12 bases between. Germline V CDR1 and CDR2: SGHTA, FQGNSA. The CDR3 loop is CASRSTAYSNQPQHF. Here the CDR3 DNA reads TGTGCCAGCAGGTCGACAGCCTATAGCAATCAGCCCCAGCATTTT.

The genes are TRBV15 and TRBJ1-6; D unresolved. V was trimmed by 0 bases and J by 8 bases, leaving 17 bases between them. The V gene's germline CDR1 is LNHNV and CDR2 YYDKDF (reference sequence). The CDR3 covers 17 residues. The CDR3 DNA reads as TGTGCCACCAGCAGAGATCTTTCTGCGCAGGCTCATTCACCCCTCCACTTT. Protein: CATSRDLSAQAHSPLHF.

The chain couples TRBV18 to TRBJ1-2; no firm D call. CDR1 is KGHSH and CDR2 is LQKENI in the germline V gene. V was trimmed by 6 bases and J by 3 bases, leaving 17 bases between them. The CDR3 covers 15 residues. This CDR3 is CASSLESGLDYGYTF. DNA for the CDR3: TGTGCCAGCTCCCTAGAATCCGGGTTGGACTATGGCTACACCTTC. Variable domain in full (rest from reference TRBV18 and TRBJ1-2): NAGVMQNPRHLVRRRGQEARLRCSPMKGHSHVYWYRQLPEEGLKFMVYLQKENIIDESGMPKERFSAEFPKEGPSILRIQQVVRGDSAAYFCASSLESGLDYGYTFGSGTRLTVV.

J is TRBJ1-2 and V is TRBV11-2; D is perhaps TRBD1 (5 bases). The CDR3 loop spans 14 amino acids. Trimming left V 0 bases short and J 4 bases short, with 9 bases between. Germline values: CDR1 SGHAT, CDR2 FQNNGV. CDR3 DNA: TGTGCCAGCAGCTTAGAGACGACAGCCTATGGCTACACCTTC. As protein: CASSLETTAYGYTF. Together with reference TRBV11-2 and TRBJ1-2, the CDR3 gives the full variable domain: EAGVAQSPRYKIIEKRQSVAFWCNPISGHATLYWYQQILGQGPKLLIQFQNNGVVDDSQLPKDRFSAERLKGVDSTLKIQPAKLEDSAVYLCASSLETTAYGYTFGSGTRLTVV.

The rearrangement links TRBV5-6 to TRBJ1-6; TRBD1 might be the D (5 bases). Per the germline V gene, CDR1 is SGHDT and CDR2 is YYEEEE. CDR3 length equals 16 residues. V shed 2 bases and J shed 4 bases, with 13 bases lying between them. Here the CDR3 reads CASSLDSQRYNSPLHF. In DNA, the CDR3 is TGTGCCAGCAGCTTAGACAGCCAGCGATATAATTCACCCCTCCACTTT.